Below, 2 T cell receptor beta chains from the same sample are listed, as sequenced in a study of T-cell reconstitution after alpha-beta-depleted transplantation in children. Unique molecular identifiers were incorporated into the prepared TCRbeta library. TCRdb reprocessed the PCR reads via MiXCR and lists one record per CDR3 protein. The table lists 450,000 to 600,000 distinct CDR3 sequences, over 10% of them singletons. This specimen was PBMCs, mostly from graft donor cells, taken 360 days after TCRalphabeta/CD19-depleted stem cell transplant. These receptors were taken from a male patient under 18 who had a stem cell transplant for acute myeloid leukemia, so the T cells may come from the graft donor.

This clonotype was picked up a small number of times. The chain couples TRBV28 to TRBJ2-4, with 10 bases identical to TRBD2. The V segment lost 3 bases and the J segment 0 bases; nucleotides outside the gene matches: 8. The germline V gene has CDR1 MDHEN and CDR2 SYDVKM. The CDR3 is 18 residues long. This CDR3 reads CASSFAPQREGAKNIQYF. In DNA form, the CDR3 reads TGTGCCAGCAGTTTTGCCCCTCAGCGGGAGGGAGCCAAAAACATTCAGTACTTC.

This clonotype was counted a few times. DNA for the CDR3: TGCAGCGTTGGGGAAAACGTCCTGACTTTC. Protein product: CSVGENVLTF. This sequence joins TRBV29-1 and TRBJ2-6; D remains unclear. Germline CDR1 SQVTM, CDR2 ANQGSEA. CDR3 length: 10 residues. V lost 4 bases to trimming and J lost 10 bases, with 5 bases between them.